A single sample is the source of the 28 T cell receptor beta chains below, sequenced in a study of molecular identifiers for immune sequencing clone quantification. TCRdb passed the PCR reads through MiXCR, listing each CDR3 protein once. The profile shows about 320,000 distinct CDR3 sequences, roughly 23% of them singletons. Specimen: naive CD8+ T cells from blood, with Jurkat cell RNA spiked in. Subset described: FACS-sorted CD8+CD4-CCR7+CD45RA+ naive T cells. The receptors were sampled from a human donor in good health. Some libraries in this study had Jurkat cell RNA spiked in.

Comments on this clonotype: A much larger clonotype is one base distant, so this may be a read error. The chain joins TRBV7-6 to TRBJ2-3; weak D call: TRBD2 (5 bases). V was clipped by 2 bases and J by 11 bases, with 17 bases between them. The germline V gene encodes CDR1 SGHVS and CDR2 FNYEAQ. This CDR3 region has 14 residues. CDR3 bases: TGTGCCAGCAGCTTACGGGATCCCTGGGTTGGGCAGTATTTT. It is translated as CASSLRDPWVGQYF.

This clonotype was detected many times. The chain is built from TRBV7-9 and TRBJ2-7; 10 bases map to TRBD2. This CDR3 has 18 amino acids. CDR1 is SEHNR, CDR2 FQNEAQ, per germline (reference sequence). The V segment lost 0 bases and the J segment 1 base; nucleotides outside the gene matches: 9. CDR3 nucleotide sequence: TGTGCCAGCAGCTTAGCTGCTAGCGGGGGACTAGTTTCCTACGAGCAGTACTTC. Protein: CASSLAASGGLVSYEQYF.

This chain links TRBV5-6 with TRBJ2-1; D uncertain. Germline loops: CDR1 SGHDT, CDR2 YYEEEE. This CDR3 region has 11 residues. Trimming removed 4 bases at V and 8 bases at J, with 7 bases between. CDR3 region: CASSLAHEQFF. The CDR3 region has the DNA TGTGCCAGCAGCCTGGCACATGAGCAGTTCTTC.

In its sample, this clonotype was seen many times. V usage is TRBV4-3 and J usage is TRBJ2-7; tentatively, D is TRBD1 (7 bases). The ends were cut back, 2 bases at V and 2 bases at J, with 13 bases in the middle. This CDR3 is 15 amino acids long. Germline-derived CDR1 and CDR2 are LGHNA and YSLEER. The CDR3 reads CASSQTTGEAYEQYF. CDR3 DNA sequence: TGCGCCAGCAGCCAAACCACAGGGGAGGCCTACGAGCAGTACTTC.

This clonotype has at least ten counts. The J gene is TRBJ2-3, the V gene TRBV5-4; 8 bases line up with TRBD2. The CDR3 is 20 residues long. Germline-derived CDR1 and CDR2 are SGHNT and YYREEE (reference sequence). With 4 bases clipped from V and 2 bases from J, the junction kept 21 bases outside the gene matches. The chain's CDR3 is CASSPFEGNWRGAHTDTQYF. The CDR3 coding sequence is TGTGCCAGCAGCCCATTTGAAGGCAATTGGCGGGGGGCCCACACAGATACGCAGTATTTT.

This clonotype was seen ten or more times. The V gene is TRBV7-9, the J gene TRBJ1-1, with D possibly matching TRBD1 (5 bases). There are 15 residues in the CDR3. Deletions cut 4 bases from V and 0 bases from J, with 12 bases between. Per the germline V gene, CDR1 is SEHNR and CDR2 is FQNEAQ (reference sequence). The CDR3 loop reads CASSSYRNMNTEAFF. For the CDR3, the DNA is TGTGCCAGCAGCTCTTACAGGAATATGAACACTGAAGCTTTCTTT. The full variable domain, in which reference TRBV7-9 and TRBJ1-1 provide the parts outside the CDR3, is DTGVSQNPRHKITKRGQNVTFRCDPISEHNRLYWYRQTLGQGPEFLTYFQNEAQLEKSRLLSDRFSAERPKGSFSTLEIQRTEQGDSAMYLCASSSYRNMNTEAFFGQGTRLTVV.

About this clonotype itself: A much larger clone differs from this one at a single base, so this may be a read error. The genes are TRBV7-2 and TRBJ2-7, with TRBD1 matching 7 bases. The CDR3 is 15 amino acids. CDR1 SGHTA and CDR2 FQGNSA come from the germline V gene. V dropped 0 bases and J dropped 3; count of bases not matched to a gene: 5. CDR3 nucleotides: TGTGCCAGCAGCTTAGCGCTCGGGACAGACTACGAGCAGTACTTC. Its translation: CASSLALGTDYEQYF.

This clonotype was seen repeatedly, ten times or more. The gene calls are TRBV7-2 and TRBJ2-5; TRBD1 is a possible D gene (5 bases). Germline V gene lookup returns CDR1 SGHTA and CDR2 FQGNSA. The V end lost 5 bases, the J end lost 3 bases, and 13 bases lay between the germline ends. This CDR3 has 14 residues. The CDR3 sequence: CASSPYVGEETQYF. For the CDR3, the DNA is TGTGCCAGCAGCCCCTATGTAGGGGAAGAGACCCAGTACTTC.

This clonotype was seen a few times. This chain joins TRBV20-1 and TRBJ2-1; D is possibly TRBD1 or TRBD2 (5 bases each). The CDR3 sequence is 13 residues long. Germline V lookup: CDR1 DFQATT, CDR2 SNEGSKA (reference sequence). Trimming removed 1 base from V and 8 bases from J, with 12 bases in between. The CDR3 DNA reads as TGCAGTGCTAGAGTCAGGGCCGGGGATGAGCAGTTCTTC. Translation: CSARVRAGDEQFF.

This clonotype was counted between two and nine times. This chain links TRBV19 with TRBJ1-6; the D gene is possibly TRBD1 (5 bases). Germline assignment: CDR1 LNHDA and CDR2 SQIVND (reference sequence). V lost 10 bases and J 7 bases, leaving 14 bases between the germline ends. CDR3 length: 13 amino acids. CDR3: CATQNQGNSPLHF. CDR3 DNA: TGTGCCACCCAAAACCAGGGAAATTCACCCCTCCACTTT.

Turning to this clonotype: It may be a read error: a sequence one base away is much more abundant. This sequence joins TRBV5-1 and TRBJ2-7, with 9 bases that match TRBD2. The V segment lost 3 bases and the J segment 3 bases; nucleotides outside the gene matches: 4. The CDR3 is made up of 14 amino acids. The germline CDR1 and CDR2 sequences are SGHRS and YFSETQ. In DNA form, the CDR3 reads TGCGCCAGCAGCTGGGCTAGCGGGAACTACGAGCAGTACTTC. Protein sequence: CASSWASGNYEQYF.

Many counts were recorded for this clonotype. CDR3 sequence (DNA): TGCGCCAGCAGCTCAAAGACAGGGGGCAATGAGCAGTTCTTC. Its protein is CASSSKTGGNEQFF. The rearrangement links TRBV5-1 to TRBJ2-1; 9 nucleotides align to TRBD1. The CDR3 is 14 amino acids. V shed 3 bases and J 6 bases; nucleotides not matched to a gene: 4. CDR1 and CDR2 from the germline V gene are SGHRS and YFSETQ.

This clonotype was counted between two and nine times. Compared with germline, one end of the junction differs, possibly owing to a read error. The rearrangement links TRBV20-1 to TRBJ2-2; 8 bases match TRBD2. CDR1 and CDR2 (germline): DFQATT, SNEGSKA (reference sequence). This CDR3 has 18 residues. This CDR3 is CSARDQNRGLGNYGELFF. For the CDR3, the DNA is TGCAGTGCTCGAGATCAAAACCGGGGACTAGGAAACTACGGGGAGCTGTTTTTT.

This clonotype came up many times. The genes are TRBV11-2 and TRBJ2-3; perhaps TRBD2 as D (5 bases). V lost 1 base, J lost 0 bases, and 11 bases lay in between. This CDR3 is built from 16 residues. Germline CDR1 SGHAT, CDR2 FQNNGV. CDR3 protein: CASSLGRLGSTDTQYF. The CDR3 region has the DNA TGTGCCAGCAGCTTAGGGAGGCTTGGGAGCACAGATACGCAGTATTTT.

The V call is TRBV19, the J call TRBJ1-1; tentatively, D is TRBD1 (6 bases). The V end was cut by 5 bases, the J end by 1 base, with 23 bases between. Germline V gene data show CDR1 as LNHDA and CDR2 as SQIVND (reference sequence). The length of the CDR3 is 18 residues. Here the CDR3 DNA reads TGTGCCAGTAGTGGCCCCGACTCCGTGACAGGACAGAACACTGAAGCTTTCTTT. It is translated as CASSGPDSVTGQNTEAFF.

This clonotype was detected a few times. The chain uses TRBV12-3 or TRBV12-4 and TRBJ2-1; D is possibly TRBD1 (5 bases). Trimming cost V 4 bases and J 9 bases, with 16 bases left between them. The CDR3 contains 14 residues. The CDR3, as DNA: TGTGCCAGCAGTTCCCAGGACATCCACGGTGAGCAGTTCTTC. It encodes CASSSQDIHGEQFF.

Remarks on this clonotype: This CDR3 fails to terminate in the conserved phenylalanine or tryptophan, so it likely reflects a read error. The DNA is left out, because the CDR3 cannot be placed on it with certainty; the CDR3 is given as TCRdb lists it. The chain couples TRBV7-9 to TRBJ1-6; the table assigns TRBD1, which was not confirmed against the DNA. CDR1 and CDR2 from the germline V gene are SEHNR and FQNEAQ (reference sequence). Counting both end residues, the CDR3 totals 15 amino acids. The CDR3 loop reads CASSQSGTPHPPPPL.

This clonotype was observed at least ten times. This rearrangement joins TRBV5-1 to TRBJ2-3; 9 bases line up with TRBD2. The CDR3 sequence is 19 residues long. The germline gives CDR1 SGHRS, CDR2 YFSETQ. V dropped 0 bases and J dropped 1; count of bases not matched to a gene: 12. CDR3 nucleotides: TGCGCCAGCAGCTTGGATGTTCGGGGTTCTAGCGGGGGCACAGATACGCAGTATTTT. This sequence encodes CASSLDVRGSSGGTDTQYF.

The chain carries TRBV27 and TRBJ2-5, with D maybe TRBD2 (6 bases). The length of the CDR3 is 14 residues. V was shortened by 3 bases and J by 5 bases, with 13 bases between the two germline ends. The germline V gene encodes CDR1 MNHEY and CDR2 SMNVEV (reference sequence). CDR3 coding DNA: TGTGCCAGCAGTTTGGAGGGCGGGTCGGAGACCCAGTACTTC. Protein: CASSLEGGSETQYF.

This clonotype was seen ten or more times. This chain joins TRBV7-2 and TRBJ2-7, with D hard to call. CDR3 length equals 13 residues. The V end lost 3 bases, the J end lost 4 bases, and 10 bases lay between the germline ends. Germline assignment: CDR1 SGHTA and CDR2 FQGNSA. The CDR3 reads CASSLTPGYEQYF. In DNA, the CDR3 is TGTGCCAGCAGCTTGACCCCCGGGTACGAGCAGTACTTC. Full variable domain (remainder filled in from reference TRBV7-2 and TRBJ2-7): GAGVSQSPSNKVTEKGKDVELRCDPISGHTALYWYRQSLGQGLEFLIYFQGNSAPDKSGLPSDRFSAERTGGSVSTLTIQRTQQEDSAVYLCASSLTPGYEQYFGPGTRLTVT.

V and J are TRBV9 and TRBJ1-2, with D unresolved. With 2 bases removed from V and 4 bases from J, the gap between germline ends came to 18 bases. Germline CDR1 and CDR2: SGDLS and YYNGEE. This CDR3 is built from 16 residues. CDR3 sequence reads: CASSVGSIPDSYGYTF. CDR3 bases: TGTGCCAGCAGCGTGGGATCGATTCCTGATAGCTATGGCTACACCTTC.

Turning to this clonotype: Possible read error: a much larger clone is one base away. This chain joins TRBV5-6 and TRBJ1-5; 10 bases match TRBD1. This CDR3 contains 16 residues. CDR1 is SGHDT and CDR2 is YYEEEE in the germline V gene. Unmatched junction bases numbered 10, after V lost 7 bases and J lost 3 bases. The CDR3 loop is CASGSRQGAFNQPQHF. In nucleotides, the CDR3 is TGTGCCAGCGGCTCCAGACAGGGGGCCTTCAATCAGCCCCAGCATTTT.

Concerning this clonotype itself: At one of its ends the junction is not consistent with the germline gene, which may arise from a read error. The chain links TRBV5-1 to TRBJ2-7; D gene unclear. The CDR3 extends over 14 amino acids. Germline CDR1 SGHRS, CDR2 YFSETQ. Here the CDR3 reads CTSSYLVSSYEQYF. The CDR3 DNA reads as TGCACCAGCAGCTACTTAGTGAGCTCCTACGAGCAGTACTTC.

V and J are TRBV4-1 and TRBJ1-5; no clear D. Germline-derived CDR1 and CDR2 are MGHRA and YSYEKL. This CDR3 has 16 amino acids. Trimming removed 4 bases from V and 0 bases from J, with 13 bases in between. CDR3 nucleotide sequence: TGCGCCAGCAGCCCATCAGCTAGACCTAGCAATCAGCCCCAGCATTTT. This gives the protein CASSPSARPSNQPQHF.

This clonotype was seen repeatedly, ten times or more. The CDR3: CASSRNRVNTEAFF. CDR3 nucleotides: TGTGCCAGCAGTCGAAACAGAGTGAACACTGAAGCTTTCTTT. V and J are TRBV5-5 and TRBJ1-1; D uncertain. With 5 bases removed from V and 0 bases from J, the gap between germline ends came to 11 bases. Germline V lookup: CDR1 SGHKS, CDR2 YYEKEE (reference sequence). CDR3 length: 14 amino acids.

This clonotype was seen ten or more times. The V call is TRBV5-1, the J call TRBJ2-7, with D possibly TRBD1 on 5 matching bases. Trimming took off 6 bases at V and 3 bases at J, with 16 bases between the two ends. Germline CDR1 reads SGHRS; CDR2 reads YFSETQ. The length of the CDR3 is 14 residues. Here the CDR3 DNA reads TGCGCCAGCACCCTTACCACAGGTATCTACGAGCAGTACTTC. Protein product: CASTLTTGIYEQYF.

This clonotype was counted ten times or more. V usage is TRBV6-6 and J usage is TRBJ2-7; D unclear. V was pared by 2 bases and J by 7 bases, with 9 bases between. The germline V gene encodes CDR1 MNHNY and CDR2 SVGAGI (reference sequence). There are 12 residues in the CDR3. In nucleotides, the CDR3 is TGTGCCAGCAGTTACGGCAACGGTGAGCAGTACTTC. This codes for CASSYGNGEQYF.

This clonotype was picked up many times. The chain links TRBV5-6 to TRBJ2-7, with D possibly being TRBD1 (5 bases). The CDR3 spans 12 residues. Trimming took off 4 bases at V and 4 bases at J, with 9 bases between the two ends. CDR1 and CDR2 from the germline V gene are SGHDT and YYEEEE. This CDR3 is CASSVTVYEQYF. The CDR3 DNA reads TGTGCCAGCAGCGTGACAGTTTACGAGCAGTACTTC.